The 27 T cell receptor beta chains reported below all come from one sample, sequenced in a study of shared clonotypes between healthy human individuals. Using immunoSEQ multiplex PCR, the repertoire was profiled, and TCRdb retains in-frame clones only, with some absent. This sample carries about 870,000 clones, 80% to 95% of them seen once, and the ten largest clones take around 24%. CD45RO-negative cells were positively selected for CCR7, leaving out terminally differentiated effector memory CD45RA+ cells. Sequencing was performed on naive CD8+ T cells sorted from blood. The receptors were sampled from a man between 25 and 39 years old in good health.

V is TRBV6-1 and J is TRBJ2-7; 7 bases match TRBD2. V trimming: 3 bases; J trimming: 1 base; junction bases outside the gene matches: 9. CDR1 MNHNS and CDR2 SASEGT come from the germline V gene. The CDR3 is 16 amino acids. As DNA, the CDR3 is TGTGCCAGCAGTGAGGGGGAGGGCGCCCCTTCCTACGAGCAGTACTTC. Its protein product is CASSEGEGAPSYEQYF.

The chain has TRBV6-5 and TRBJ1-1, with D unclear. Trimming removed 2 bases at V and 6 bases at J, with 10 bases between. The CDR3 is made up of 13 amino acids. Germline V gene sequence: CDR1 MNHEY, CDR2 SVGAGI. CDR3: CASSYQGRAEAFF. The DNA for the CDR3 is TGTGCCAGCAGTTACCAAGGGAGGGCTGAAGCTTTCTTT.

The chain links TRBV5-4 to TRBJ2-3; TRBD2 might be the D (5 bases). The CDR3 consists of 14 residues. Trimming stripped 5 bases from V and 2 bases from J, with 12 bases between. Germline V gene sequence: CDR1 SGHNT, CDR2 YYREEE (reference sequence). The CDR3: CASSPAGDTDTQYF. The CDR3 DNA reads as TGTGCCAGCAGTCCGGCCGGGGACACAGATACGCAGTATTTT. Supplemented by reference TRBV5-4 and TRBJ2-3, the full variable domain reads ETGVTQSPTHLIKTRGQQVTLRCSSQSGHNTVSWYQQALGQGPQFIFQYYREEENGRGNFPPRFSGLQFPNYSSELNVNALELDDSALYLCASSPAGDTDTQYFGPGTRLTVL.

V and J are TRBV5-1 and TRBJ2-1, with a possible D match to TRBD2 (5 bases). The V end was cut by 4 bases, the J end by 8 bases, with 10 bases between. This CDR3 has 12 residues. Looked up from germline, CDR1 is SGHRS and CDR2 is YFSETQ. CDR3 residues: CASSLLDDEQFF. In nucleotides, the CDR3 is TGCGCCAGCAGCCTACTAGATGATGAGCAGTTCTTC.

The rearrangement uses TRBV7-2 and TRBJ2-7; D is possibly TRBD2 (6 bases). Trimming shortened V by 0 bases and J by 0 bases, and 12 bases separated the two germline ends. The CDR3 totals 16 residues. Germline V gene lookup returns CDR1 SGHTA and CDR2 FQGNSA. The CDR3 region is CASSLASGTSSYEQYF. As DNA, the CDR3 is TGTGCCAGCAGCTTAGCCTCCGGGACTTCCTCCTACGAGCAGTACTTC.

V is TRBV7-9 and J is TRBJ1-5; D gene uncertain. Germline V gene sequence: CDR1 SEHNR, CDR2 FQNEAQ (reference sequence). Trimming removed 6 bases from V and 5 bases from J, with 8 bases in between. The CDR3 has 12 residues. CDR3 loop: CASSAGYQPQHF. DNA of the CDR3: TGTGCCAGCAGTGCGGGGTATCAGCCCCAGCATTTT.

This clone was counted between two and nine times. V is TRBV6-5 and J is TRBJ1-2, with D hard to call. Per the germline V gene, CDR1 is MNHEY and CDR2 is SVGAGI. CDR3 length equals 13 residues. Trimming left V 0 bases short and J 7 bases short, with 9 bases between. The CDR3 here is CASSYSVRGGYTF. CDR3 DNA: TGTGCCAGCAGTTACTCCGTCCGGGGTGGCTACACCTTC.

The chain couples TRBV29-1 to TRBJ2-1; 9 bases line up with TRBD2. Per germline, CDR1 SQVTM and CDR2 ANQGSEA. The V segment lost 0 bases and the J segment 4 bases; nucleotides outside the gene matches: 7. The length of the CDR3 is 16 residues. Here the CDR3 DNA reads TGCAGCGTTGAAGATATCCTAGCGGGACTATACAATGAGCAGTTCTTC. Translating gives CSVEDILAGLYNEQFF.

The chain links TRBV7-9 to TRBJ1-4, with 7 positions matching TRBD1. This CDR3 comprises 13 residues. The trim removed 4 bases at V and 5 bases at J, leaving 1 base unmatched. Looked up from germline, CDR1 is SEHNR and CDR2 is FQNEAQ (reference sequence). CDR3 region: CASSSGQNEKLFF. CDR3 nucleotides: TGTGCCAGCAGCTCGGGACAGAATGAAAAACTGTTTTTT.

The V gene is TRBV4-1, the J gene TRBJ2-7; 8 bases agree with TRBD1. Trimming at V came to 5 bases and at J to 0 bases, leaving 3 bases not matched to a gene. The CDR3 length is 14 residues. Germline V lookup: CDR1 MGHRA, CDR2 YSYEKL. The CDR3 sequence is CASSVQGASYEQYF. The DNA of the CDR3 is TGCGCCAGCAGCGTTCAGGGGGCCTCCTACGAGCAGTACTTC.

V gene TRBV7-9 combines with J gene TRBJ2-2; 7 bases match TRBD1. This CDR3 spans 16 amino acids. Germline-derived CDR1 and CDR2 are SEHNR and FQNEAQ (reference sequence). J gave up 0 bases and V 5 bases, and 6 bases lay outside the gene matches. The CDR3 is CASSRGQAPNTGELFF. The DNA of the CDR3 is TGTGCCAGCAGCCGTGGACAGGCACCGAACACCGGGGAGCTGTTTTTT.

The gene calls are TRBV12-5 and TRBJ2-5, with D possibly matching TRBD2 (5 bases). Trimming cost V 4 bases and J 2 bases, with 20 bases left between them. The CDR3 sequence is 17 residues long. Germline-derived CDR1 and CDR2 are LGHNT and FRNRAP. The CDR3 sequence is CASGSPTGGEIQETQYF. CDR3 DNA sequence: TGTGCTAGTGGTTCCCCCACTGGAGGTGAAATTCAAGAGACCCAGTACTTC.

CDR3 sequence reads: CASSGTGGYNEQFF. In DNA form, the CDR3 reads TGTGCCAGCAGTGGAACAGGGGGATACAATGAGCAGTTCTTC. The V call is TRBV6-4, the J call TRBJ2-1; 8 bases align to TRBD1. Germline V gene sequence: CDR1 MRHNA, CDR2 SNTAGT. Trimming cost V 4 bases and J 4 bases; bases outside gene matches: 3. This CDR3 is 14 amino acids long.

The CDR3 protein is CASGVKGLNYGYTF. CDR3 nucleotide sequence: TGTGCCAGCGGAGTAAAGGGACTCAACTATGGCTACACCTTC. J is TRBJ1-2 and V is TRBV6-5; a possible D gene is TRBD1 (5 bases). Germline V gives CDR1 MNHEY, CDR2 SVGAGI. This CDR3 is built from 14 residues. Trimming removed 8 bases from V and 2 bases from J, with 15 bases in between.

The chain employs TRBV6-5 and TRBJ2-5; D is unclear. Germline lookup yields CDR1 MNHEY and CDR2 SVGAGI. Deletions cut 1 base from V and 2 bases from J, with 11 bases between. The CDR3 spans 15 residues. CDR3 nucleotides: TGTGCCAGCAGTTACTTATTAGGCGGACAAGAGACCCAGTACTTC. This gives the protein CASSYLLGGQETQYF.

The chain recombines TRBV18 with TRBJ1-5; 9 nucleotides match TRBD1. The trim removed 3 bases at V and 1 base at J, leaving 16 bases unmatched. The CDR3 sequence is 20 residues long. The V gene's germline CDR1 is KGHSH and CDR2 LQKENI. CDR3: CASSPSPGQGRLRSNQPQHF. For the CDR3, the DNA is TGTGCCAGCTCACCGTCGCCGGGACAGGGACGTTTGAGGAGCAATCAGCCCCAGCATTTT.

As regards this clone: Distinct nucleotide sequences in the sample also encode this CDR3. The chain recombines TRBV2 with TRBJ2-1, with D hard to call. The length of the CDR3 is 14 residues. V was shortened by 8 bases and J by 0 bases, with 11 bases between the two germline ends. Germline CDR1 SNHLY, CDR2 FYNNEI. CDR3 nucleotide sequence: TGTGCCAGCCTGGCGCTCAGCTCCTACAATGAGCAGTTCTTC. Encoded protein: CASLALSSYNEQFF.

V is TRBV6-4 and J is TRBJ2-3, with a possible D match to TRBD2 (5 bases). This CDR3 spans 13 amino acids. Germline lookup yields CDR1 MRHNA and CDR2 SNTAGT. Trimming cost V 3 bases and J 1 base, with 5 bases left between them. The CDR3 sequence: CASSEAGTDTQYF. In DNA form, the CDR3 reads TGTGCCAGCAGTGAAGCGGGCACAGATACGCAGTATTTT.

This rearrangement joins TRBV6-1 to TRBJ1-1, with D hard to call. The CDR3 consists of 12 residues. V gave up 8 bases and J gave up 3 bases, with 10 bases separating them. Per the germline V gene, CDR1 is MNHNS and CDR2 is SASEGT. CDR3 sequence: CASLEGYTEAFF. The CDR3 DNA reads TGTGCCAGCCTGGAGGGTTACACTGAAGCTTTCTTT.

The chain uses TRBV5-4 and TRBJ2-2; 13 nucleotides match TRBD2. J gave up 6 bases and V 2 bases, and 4 bases lay outside the gene matches. Germline CDR1 reads SGHNT; CDR2 reads YYREEE (reference sequence). The CDR3 spans 16 residues. The CDR3 DNA reads as TGTGCCAGCAGCTTTGTACTAGCGGGAGGGCCCGGGGAGCTGTTTTTT. Its protein product is CASSFVLAGGPGELFF.

This chain joins TRBV28 and TRBJ2-6, with 9 bases identical to TRBD1. The length of the CDR3 is 18 residues. The V gene's germline CDR1 is MDHEN and CDR2 SYDVKM. V shed 6 bases, J shed 3 bases, and the junction held 12 bases outside the gene matches. This CDR3 is CASRSPTGGAIGANVLTF. The CDR3 DNA reads as TGTGCCAGCAGGTCCCCAACAGGGGGCGCAATTGGGGCCAACGTCCTGACTTTC.

A remark on this clone: This specimen includes other DNA sequences encoding the same CDR3. V is TRBV11-2 and J is TRBJ2-5; 7 bases fit TRBD2. Germline CDR1 SGHAT, CDR2 FQNNGV. This CDR3 is built from 15 residues. J was trimmed by 2 bases and V by 2 bases; bases with no gene match: 5. In DNA form, the CDR3 reads TGTGCCAGCAGCTTATGGGCTAGCGGACAAGAGACCCAGTACTTC. Its translation is CASSLWASGQETQYF.

The chain joins TRBV13 to TRBJ1-5; D not resolved. This CDR3 contains 12 residues. Trimming stripped 0 bases from V and 9 bases from J, with 6 bases between. CDR1 PRHDT and CDR2 FYEKMQ come from the germline V gene (reference sequence). The CDR3 spells CASSLGAGPQHF. The CDR3 DNA reads TGTGCCAGCAGCTTAGGCGCCGGGCCCCAGCATTTT.

The chain joins TRBV4-3 to TRBJ2-7; possibly TRBD1 for D (5 bases). Looked up from germline, CDR1 is LGHNA and CDR2 is YSLEER. This CDR3 is 15 amino acids long. Trimming pared 4 bases from V and 0 bases from J, leaving 13 bases between. CDR3 in amino acids: CASSRYTGFSYEQYF. In DNA form, the CDR3 reads TGCGCCAGCAGCCGGTACACAGGTTTCTCCTACGAGCAGTACTTC.

Regarding this clone: This specimen includes other DNA sequences encoding the same CDR3. The chain combines TRBV5-6 with TRBJ2-1, with a weak D call TRBD1 (6 bases). The CDR3 sequence is 14 residues long. CDR1 and CDR2 (germline): SGHDT, YYEEEE. V was clipped by 2 bases and J by 0 bases, with 6 bases between them. CDR3 nucleotide sequence: TGTGCCAGCAGCTTACAGGGCTCCTACAATGAGCAGTTCTTC. Residues: CASSLQGSYNEQFF.

The V gene is TRBV7-2, the J gene TRBJ1-2, with 8 bases identical to TRBD1. The germline CDR1 and CDR2 sequences are SGHTA and FQGNSA. The CDR3 has 17 residues. V was clipped by 5 bases and J by 6 bases; unmatched bases: 17. The CDR3 loop is CASSTNSGQGIRDGYTF. Here the CDR3 DNA reads TGTGCCAGCAGCACTAATTCTGGACAGGGAATTCGGGATGGCTACACCTTC.

The chain couples TRBV5-4 to TRBJ2-3; no firm D call. V shed 1 base and J shed 2 bases, with 5 bases lying between them. The CDR3 totals 13 residues. Looked up from germline, CDR1 is SGHNT and CDR2 is YYREEE (reference sequence). In DNA, the CDR3 is TGTGCCAGCAGCTTGCCAGACACAGATACGCAGTATTTT. Protein sequence: CASSLPDTDTQYF. The variable domain in full, with the rest retrieved from reference TRBV5-4 and TRBJ2-3, is ETGVTQSPTHLIKTRGQQVTLRCSSQSGHNTVSWYQQALGQGPQFIFQYYREEENGRGNFPPRFSGLQFPNYSSELNVNALELDDSALYLCASSLPDTDTQYFGPGTRLTVL.